The 27 T cell receptor beta chains presented below share a single source sample, sequenced in a study of shared clonotypes between healthy human individuals. Naive CD8 cells lacked CD45RO, underwent positive selection for CCR7 and left out terminally differentiated effector memory CD45RA+ cells. Produced via immunoSEQ multiplex PCR; TCRdb's table is partial and in-frame only. The sample lists around 1,900,000 clones; roughly 95% were seen once. Material for sequencing was naive CD8+ T cells from PBMCs. All receptors derive from a man younger than 35 in good health. Some clones in this sample may be carry-over from other donors' samples.

Of note for this clone: The sample contains more than one DNA sequence encoding this CDR3. The rearrangement uses TRBV5-5 and TRBJ1-1; D is unclear. Germline V CDR1 and CDR2: SGHKS, YYEKEE (reference sequence). This CDR3 comprises 13 residues. V was shortened by 0 bases and J by 2 bases, with 5 bases between the two germline ends. The chain's CDR3 is CASSLDLNTEAFF. In DNA, the CDR3 is TGTGCCAGCAGCTTGGACCTAAACACTGAAGCTTTCTTT.

This clone was detected once. The chain is built from TRBV4-3 and TRBJ2-1; 12 bases are shared with TRBD2. Germline CDR1 and CDR2: LGHNA and YSLEER. The CDR3 totals 16 residues. The ends lost 1 base at V and 10 bases at J; junction bases unmatched: 8. Here the CDR3 DNA reads TGCGCCAGCAGCCAAGCTGCTAGCGGGAGGGTAGGGGAGCAGTTCTTC. Protein product: CASSQAASGRVGEQFF.

The genes are TRBV27 and TRBJ2-3, with TRBD2 matching 8 bases. The CDR3 runs 18 residues. Unmatched junction bases numbered 8, after V lost 0 bases and J lost 0 bases. CDR1 MNHEY and CDR2 SMNVEV come from the germline V gene (reference sequence). In DNA, the CDR3 is TGTGCCAGCAGTTTATCCCCAACTAGCGGCTCTAGCACAGATACGCAGTATTTT. This codes for CASSLSPTSGSSTDTQYF.

J is TRBJ1-5 and V is TRBV28; D is perhaps TRBD1 (5 bases). With 5 bases removed from V and 11 bases from J, the gap between germline ends came to 22 bases. The CDR3 contains 15 residues. CDR1 MDHEN and CDR2 SYDVKM come from the germline V gene. The CDR3 region has the DNA TGTGCCAGCAGTCCCCGGTTTGATACGGGGCGCACCCAGCATTTT. Translating gives CASSPRFDTGRTQHF. The whole variable domain, filled in from reference TRBV28 and TRBJ1-5, reads DVKVTQSSRYLVKRTGEKVFLECVQDMDHENMFWYRQDPGLGLRLIYFSYDVKMKEKGDIPEGYSVSREKKERFSLILESASTNQTSMYLCASSPRFDTGRTQHFGDGTRLSIL.

The chain couples TRBV28 to TRBJ2-2; D is possibly TRBD1 (6 bases). The ends were cut back, 6 bases at V and 1 base at J, with 18 bases in the middle. The CDR3 extends over 17 amino acids. CDR1 is MDHEN and CDR2 is SYDVKM in the germline V gene. Here the CDR3 reads CASRSLWEGGNTGELFF. CDR3 in DNA: TGTGCCAGCAGGAGCCTGTGGGAAGGGGGGAACACCGGGGAGCTGTTTTTT.

This sequence joins TRBV27 and TRBJ1-5; D possibly corresponds to TRBD1 (5 bases). The CDR3 covers 19 residues. V lost 0 bases, J lost 4 bases, and 22 bases lay in between. Germline V lookup: CDR1 MNHEY, CDR2 SMNVEV (reference sequence). This chain's CDR3 is CASSLSTGDSRWGNQPQHF. The CDR3 nucleotides are TGTGCCAGCAGTTTATCGACCGGGGACTCCCGGTGGGGAAATCAGCCCCAGCATTTT.

This chain joins TRBV10-3 and TRBJ2-7, with D possibly being TRBD2 (5 bases). The germline V and J ends were trimmed by 0 bases and 3 bases, with 15 bases remaining between them. Germline assignment: CDR1 ENHRY and CDR2 SYGVKD. This CDR3 is built from 16 residues. The CDR3 bases are TGTGCCATCAGTGAGTCTAGTTGGGAGTCGGTCTACGAGCAGTACTTC. It encodes CAISESSWESVYEQYF.

This chain uses TRBV19 with TRBJ2-1; tentative D call: TRBD2 (6 bases). Germline CDR1 reads LNHDA; CDR2 reads SQIVND (reference sequence). The CDR3 loop spans 15 amino acids. Trimming stripped 3 bases from V and 2 bases from J, with 11 bases between. For the CDR3, the DNA is TGTGCCAGTAGTATCCGGGACTCCGCCTACAATGAGCAGTTCTTC. It specifies CASSIRDSAYNEQFF.

The rearrangement uses TRBV7-9 and TRBJ2-3; D ambiguous. This CDR3 comprises 15 residues. The germline gives CDR1 SEHNR, CDR2 FQNEAQ (reference sequence). The germline V and J ends were trimmed by 5 bases and 3 bases, with 15 bases remaining between them. The CDR3 region is CASSKFGDITDTQYF. Written as DNA, the CDR3 is TGTGCCAGCAGCAAATTCGGTGACATTACAGATACGCAGTATTTT.

The chain carries TRBV7-8 and TRBJ1-5; D is possibly TRBD1 (6 bases). The V gene's germline CDR1 is SGHVS and CDR2 FQNEAQ. The CDR3 is made up of 16 amino acids. Trimming left V 5 bases short and J 7 bases short, with 21 bases between. The CDR3 nucleotides read TGTGCCAGCAGCGCAGATTTGGGGGCCTCGGGGCAGCCCCAGCATTTT. The encoded protein is CASSADLGASGQPQHF.

The chain is built from TRBV5-6 and TRBJ2-4, with TRBD2 as a possible D gene (6 bases). This CDR3 contains 17 residues. V was shortened by 1 base and J by 1 base, with 15 bases between the two germline ends. CDR1 SGHDT and CDR2 YYEEEE come from the germline V gene. This CDR3 reads CASSLTWEGRAKNIQYF. The CDR3 coding sequence is TGTGCCAGCAGCTTGACTTGGGAAGGGAGGGCCAAAAACATTCAGTACTTC.

V usage is TRBV29-1 and J usage is TRBJ2-7; 7 bases fit TRBD1. The CDR3 is made up of 13 amino acids. V was pared by 5 bases and J by 0 bases, with 4 bases of the junction left unmatched. Germline-derived CDR1 and CDR2 are SQVTM and ANQGSEA. The CDR3 DNA is TGCAGCGTTTTGACAGGGAGCTCCTACGAGCAGTACTTC. Protein sequence: CSVLTGSSYEQYF.

The chain employs TRBV13 and TRBJ2-5; 12 positions match TRBD2. Germline V CDR1 and CDR2: PRHDT, FYEKMQ (reference sequence). V lost 5 bases and J lost 5; bases outside the gene matches: 6. The CDR3 is 15 residues long. The CDR3 coding sequence is TGTGCCAGCAGCCCTAGCGGGAGGGGGGAGGAGACCCAGTACTTC. It is translated as CASSPSGRGEETQYF.

The V gene is TRBV6-1, the J gene TRBJ1-5; D uncertain. V lost 1 base and J lost 0, with 13 bases in between. The germline CDR1 and CDR2 sequences are MNHNS and SASEGT. The CDR3 length is 17 residues. This CDR3 is CASSEDPVSLSNQPQHF. CDR3 bases: TGTGCCAGCAGTGAAGACCCAGTTAGTCTTAGCAATCAGCCCCAGCATTTT.

The V gene is TRBV5-4, the J gene TRBJ2-3; D is uncertain. CDR1 is SGHNT and CDR2 is YYREEE in the germline V gene (reference sequence). This CDR3 is 12 amino acids long. Trimming removed 5 bases at V and 4 bases at J, with 8 bases between. CDR3 in amino acids: CASSSQADTQYF. In DNA, the CDR3 is TGTGCCAGCAGTTCACAAGCAGATACGCAGTATTTT.

This rearrangement joins TRBV27 to TRBJ2-3, with D uncertain. Trimming pared 5 bases from V and 2 bases from J, leaving 8 bases between. This CDR3 has 13 residues. CDR1 is MNHEY, CDR2 SMNVEV, per germline (reference sequence). CDR3 bases: TGTGCCAGCAGTCCCCGACACACAGATACGCAGTATTTT. This sequence encodes CASSPRHTDTQYF.

Only one count was recorded for this clone. This same CDR3 is encoded by further DNA sequences in the sample. The chain has TRBV28 and TRBJ2-3; weak D call: TRBD1 (5 bases). The V gene lost 2 bases and the J gene lost 2 bases, with 8 bases spanning the gap. Germline CDR1 is MDHEN and CDR2 is SYDVKM. The CDR3 length is 14 residues. CDR3 DNA: TGTGCCAGCAGTTTAGGGGCCAACACAGATACGCAGTATTTT. It is translated as CASSLGANTDTQYF.

This clone was detected only once. The chain employs TRBV21-1 and TRBJ2-6; the D call in the table, TRBD2, was not verified against the DNA. TRBV21-1 is recorded as a pseudogene. The CDR3 is made up of 17 amino acids. CDR3 DNA sequence: TGTGCCAGCAGCATCGCCGACCGGGGCTCTGGGGCCAACGTCCTGACTTTC. It codes for CASSIADRGSGANVLTF.

The chain has TRBV19 and TRBJ1-5; weak D call: TRBD1 (6 bases). Germline CDR1 LNHDA, CDR2 SQIVND (reference sequence). The CDR3 length is 15 residues. V gave up 3 bases and J gave up 5 bases, with 14 bases separating them. This CDR3 reads CASSIMGARYQPQHF. CDR3 bases: TGTGCCAGTAGTATTATGGGGGCACGGTATCAGCCCCAGCATTTT.

On this clone itself: In the same sample, other DNA sequences code for this CDR3. V usage is TRBV10-3 and J usage is TRBJ1-5; D ambiguous. Looked up from germline, CDR1 is ENHRY and CDR2 is SYGVKD. This CDR3 spans 13 amino acids. V was shortened by 6 bases and J by 3 bases, with 9 bases between the two germline ends. Here the CDR3 reads CAIRDGSNQPQHF. Written as DNA, the CDR3 is TGTGCCATCAGAGACGGATCCAATCAGCCCCAGCATTTT.

The chain recombines TRBV6-1 with TRBJ2-5, with TRBD2 as a possible D gene (6 bases). V shed 5 bases and J shed 3 bases, with 16 bases lying between them. The CDR3 is made up of 15 amino acids. Per the germline V gene, CDR1 is MNHNS and CDR2 is SASEGT. CDR3 region: CASSWGPGSKETQYF. The CDR3 bases are TGTGCCAGCAGTTGGGGCCCCGGGAGCAAAGAGACCCAGTACTTC.

The chain combines TRBV4-1 with TRBJ2-7; tentatively, D is TRBD1 or TRBD2 (5 bases each). CDR1 is MGHRA and CDR2 is YSYEKL in the germline V gene. Trimming removed 0 bases at V and 2 bases at J, with 11 bases between. This CDR3 is built from 15 residues. The CDR3 DNA follows: TGCGCCAGCAGCCAAGAGGGGGACCCTCCCTACGAGCAGTACTTC. Translating gives CASSQEGDPPYEQYF.

Comments on this clone: The sample contains more than one DNA sequence encoding this CDR3. The genes are TRBV28 and TRBJ1-1; 9 bases match TRBD1. Per the germline V gene, CDR1 is MDHEN and CDR2 is SYDVKM. This CDR3 region has 11 residues. V lost 11 bases and J lost 6; bases outside the gene matches: 4. CDR3 bases: TGTGCCGGGGGACAGGGCTCTGAAGCTTTCTTT. Translation gives CAGGQGSEAFF.

This clone was recorded only once. The sample has other DNA sequences that encode this CDR3 too. This chain's CDR3 is CASSWGDTQYF. CDR3 nucleotide sequence: TGTGCCAGCAGCTGGGGAGATACGCAGTATTTT. The rearrangement uses TRBV28 and TRBJ2-3; D is undetermined. From germline, CDR1 is MDHEN and CDR2 SYDVKM. The CDR3 loop spans 11 amino acids. V lost 6 bases, J lost 5 bases, and 6 bases lay in between.

In this sample, this clone turned up once. CDR3 DNA sequence: TGTGCCAGCAGTTCCCTAGGGGTAGCGGTCCCTTCCTACGAGCAGTACTTC. It yields the protein CASSSLGVAVPSYEQYF. The V gene is TRBV28, the J gene TRBJ2-7, with TRBD2 as a possible D gene (6 bases). V was cut by 4 bases and J by 1 base, with 20 bases left in between. This CDR3 spans 17 amino acids. CDR1 is MDHEN and CDR2 is SYDVKM in the germline V gene.

The chain recombines TRBV27 with TRBJ1-1; 8 bases align to TRBD1. V shed 5 bases and J 3 bases; nucleotides not matched to a gene: 8. Germline loops: CDR1 MNHEY, CDR2 SMNVEV (reference sequence). CDR3 length equals 15 residues. The CDR3 DNA reads as TGTGCCAGCAGTCCATCAGGGGGCGCGGACACTGAAGCTTTCTTT. This sequence encodes CASSPSGGADTEAFF.

The chain has TRBV5-6 and TRBJ2-7, with 7 bases identical to TRBD1. Trimming removed 4 bases from V and 2 bases from J; junction bases left unmatched: 9. This CDR3 has 15 residues. Germline CDR1 and CDR2: SGHDT and YYEEEE. The CDR3 nucleotides are TGTGCCAGCAGCCACCCACGGGACAGACCCTACGAGCAGTACTTC. Translated, it gives CASSHPRDRPYEQYF. The full variable domain, in which reference TRBV5-6 and TRBJ2-7 provide the parts outside the CDR3, is DAGVTQSPTHLIKTRGQQVTLRCSPKSGHDTVSWYQQALGQGPQFIFQYYEEEERQRGNFPDRFSGHQFPNYSSELNVNALLLGDSALYLCASSHPRDRPYEQYFGPGTRLTVT.